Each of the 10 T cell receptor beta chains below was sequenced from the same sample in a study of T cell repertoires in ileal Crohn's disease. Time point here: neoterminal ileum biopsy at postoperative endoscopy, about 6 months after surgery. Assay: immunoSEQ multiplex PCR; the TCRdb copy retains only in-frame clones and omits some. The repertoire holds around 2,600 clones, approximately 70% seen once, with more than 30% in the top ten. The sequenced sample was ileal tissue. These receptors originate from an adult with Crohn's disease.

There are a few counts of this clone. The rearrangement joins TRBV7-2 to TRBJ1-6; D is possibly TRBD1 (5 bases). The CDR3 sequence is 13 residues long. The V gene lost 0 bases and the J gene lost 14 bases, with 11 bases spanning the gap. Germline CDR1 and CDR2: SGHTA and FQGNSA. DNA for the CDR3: TGTGCCAGCAGCTTAGCGCCGCAGGGATCCCTCCACTTT. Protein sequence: CASSLAPQGSLHF.

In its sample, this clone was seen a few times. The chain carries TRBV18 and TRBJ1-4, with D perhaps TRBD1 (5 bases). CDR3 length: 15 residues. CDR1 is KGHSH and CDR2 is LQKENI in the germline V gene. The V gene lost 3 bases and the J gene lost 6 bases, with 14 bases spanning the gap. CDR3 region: CASSPSGGLYEKLFF. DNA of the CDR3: TGTGCCAGCTCACCCTCCGGGGGACTATATGAAAAACTGTTTTTT.

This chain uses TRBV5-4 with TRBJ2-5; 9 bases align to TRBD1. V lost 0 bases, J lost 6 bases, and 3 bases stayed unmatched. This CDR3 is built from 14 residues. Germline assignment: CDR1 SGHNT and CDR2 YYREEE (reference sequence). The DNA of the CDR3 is TGTGCCAGCAGCTTGGGACAGGGGGTTCAGACCCAGTACTTC. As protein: CASSLGQGVQTQYF. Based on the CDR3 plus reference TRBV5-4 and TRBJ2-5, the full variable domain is ETGVTQSPTHLIKTRGQQVTLRCSSQSGHNTVSWYQQALGQGPQFIFQYYREEENGRGNFPPRFSGLQFPNYSSELNVNALELDDSALYLCASSLGQGVQTQYFGPGTRLLVL.

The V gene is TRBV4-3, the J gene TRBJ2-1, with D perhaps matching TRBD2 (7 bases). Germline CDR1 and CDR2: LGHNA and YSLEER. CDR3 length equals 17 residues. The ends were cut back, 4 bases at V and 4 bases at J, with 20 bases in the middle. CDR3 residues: CASSRGLAEGGYNEQFF. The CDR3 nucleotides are TGCGCCAGCAGCCGGGGGCTAGCGGAGGGGGGGTACAATGAGCAGTTCTTC.

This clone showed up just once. The CDR3 spells CASNNRAGVGGELFF. The CDR3 DNA reads as TGTGCCAGCAATAATCGGGCGGGAGTAGGTGGGGAGCTGTTTTTT. The chain couples TRBV6-5 to TRBJ2-2, with TRBD2 matching 7 bases. V gave up 7 bases and J gave up 8 bases; unmatched junction bases: 13. Germline V lookup: CDR1 MNHEY, CDR2 SVGAGI. The CDR3 length is 15 residues.

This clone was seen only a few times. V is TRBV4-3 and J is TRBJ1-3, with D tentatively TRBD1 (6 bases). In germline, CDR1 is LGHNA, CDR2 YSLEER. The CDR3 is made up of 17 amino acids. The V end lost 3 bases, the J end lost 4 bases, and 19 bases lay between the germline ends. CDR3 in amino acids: CASSQLKQGLLGNTIYF. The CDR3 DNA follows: TGCGCCAGCAGCCAGCTCAAACAGGGACTACTCGGAAACACCATATATTTT.

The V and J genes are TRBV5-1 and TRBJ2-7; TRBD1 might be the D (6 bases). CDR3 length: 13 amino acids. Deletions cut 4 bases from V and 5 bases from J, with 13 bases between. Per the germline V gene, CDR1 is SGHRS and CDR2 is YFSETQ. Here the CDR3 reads CASSGAQGHEQYF. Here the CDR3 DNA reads TGCGCCAGCAGCGGAGCACAGGGCCACGAGCAGTACTTC.

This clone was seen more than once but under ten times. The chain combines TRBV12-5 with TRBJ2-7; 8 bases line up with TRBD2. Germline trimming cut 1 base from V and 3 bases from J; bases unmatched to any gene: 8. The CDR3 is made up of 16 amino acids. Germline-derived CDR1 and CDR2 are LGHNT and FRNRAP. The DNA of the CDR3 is TGTGCTAGTGGTTTGGACCGGGGGGGGCCTGACTACGAGCAGTACTTC. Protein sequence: CASGLDRGGPDYEQYF.

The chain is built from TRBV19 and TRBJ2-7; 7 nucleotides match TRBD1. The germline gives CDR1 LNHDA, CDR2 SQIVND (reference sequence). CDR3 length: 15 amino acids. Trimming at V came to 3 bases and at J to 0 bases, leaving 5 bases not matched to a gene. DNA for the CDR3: TGTGCCAGTAGTATTGGGACAGCCGCCTCCTACGAGCAGTACTTC. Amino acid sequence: CASSIGTAASYEQYF.

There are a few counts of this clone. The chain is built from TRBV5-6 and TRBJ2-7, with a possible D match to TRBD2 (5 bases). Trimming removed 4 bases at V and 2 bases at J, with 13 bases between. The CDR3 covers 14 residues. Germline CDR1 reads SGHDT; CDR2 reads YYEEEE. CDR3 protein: CASSAGPGTYEQYF. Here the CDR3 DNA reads TGTGCCAGCAGCGCGGGCCCCGGGACCTACGAGCAGTACTTC.